This T cell receptor (beta chain) stems from a study of T cell responses to AZD1222 COVID-19 vaccine. Study-wide points: Just 6 or 7 people given AZD1222 tested seropositive at baseline. The study found Spike-specific TCR breadth and depth rose after two AZD1222 doses. Clonal diversity was possibly underestimated, and white British individuals and females predominated among donors.

The assay was immunoSEQ multiplex PCR, and TCRdb's table has in-frame clones only and misses some. The sample includes about 54,000 clones, around 89% seen only once; the top ten take roughly 2%. Trimming removed 0 bases from V and 5 bases from J, with 8 bases in between. This CDR3 comprises 14 residues. Per germline, CDR1 MNHNY and CDR2 SVGAGI (reference sequence). This clone came up once. What it binds is unknown. This clonotype originated in an adult in good health. The input for sequencing was peripheral blood, taken on day 0 of AZD1222 vaccination. The chain links TRBV6-6 to TRBJ2-1, with D perhaps being TRBD1 or TRBD2 (5 bases each). The CDR3 loop reads CASSYSGGNNEQFF. Written as DNA, the CDR3 is TGTGCCAGCAGTTACTCTGGGGGAAACAATGAGCAGTTCTTC.